A selection of T cell receptor beta chains follows, all from one sample in a study of regulatory T cells in long-lasting Graves disease. TCRdb re-called the multiplex PCR reads through MiXCR, storing one row per CDR3 protein. The sample carries approximately 490,000 distinct CDR3 sequences, roughly 17% recorded once. These data were also reused for a study on T cells in Graves' hyperthyroidism and ophthalmopathy.

Specimen: peripheral blood mononuclear cells (PBMCs), collected at new diagnosis, from a patient treated with antithyroid drugs. These receptors all stem from a man aged 35-49 years with Graves disease. Each CDR3 is given with its conserved first and last residue. A D gene is named only where the DNA matches it firmly. A clone size is listed for some rows: how often the clone was seen (once, few, many), or a class if it is expanded.

j_call: TRBJ1-5
clone_size: many
d_call: .
v_call: TRBV28
cdr3_nt: TGTGCCAGCAGGGGGACGGCCGATAACCAGCCCCAGCATTTT
cdr3_aa: CASRGTADNQPQHF

j_call: TRBJ2-3
clone_size: many
d_call: .
v_call: TRBV28
cdr3_nt: TGTGCCACGAGTACGGGCGGAATAACAGATACGCAGTATTTT
cdr3_aa: CATSTGGITDTQYF

j_call: TRBJ2-3
clone_size: many
d_call: .
v_call: TRBV2
cdr3_nt: TGTGCCAGCAGACACACCCCAGGGTCAGATACGCAGTATTTT
cdr3_aa: CASRHTPGSDTQYF

j_call: TRBJ1-6
clone_size: many
d_call: .
v_call: TRBV30
cdr3_nt: TGTGCCTGGAGTGTACAGGCAGATTCACCCCTCCACTTT
cdr3_aa: CAWSVQADSPLHF

j_call: TRBJ2-5
clone_size: few
d_call: TRBD1
v_call: TRBV19
cdr3_nt: TGTGCCATCAGACAGGGAGTAGAGACCCAGTACTTC
cdr3_aa: CAIRQGVETQYF

j_call: TRBJ1-5
clone_size: .
d_call: TRBD1
v_call: TRBV12-3/TRBV12-4
cdr3_nt: TGTGCCAGCAGTCAGGGGGGAGCGAGCAATCAGCCCCAGCATTTT
cdr3_aa: CASSQGGASNQPQHF

j_call: TRBJ1-5
clone_size: few
d_call: .
v_call: TRBV29-1
cdr3_nt: TGCAGCGCGGGAGGAAGCAATCAGCCCCAGCATTTT
cdr3_aa: CSAGGSNQPQHF

j_call: TRBJ2-7
clone_size: few
d_call: .
v_call: TRBV12-3/TRBV12-4
cdr3_nt: TGTGCCAGCAGGTACCGGGACGTATCCCCCTACGAGCAGTACTTC
cdr3_aa: CASRYRDVSPYEQYF

j_call: TRBJ2-1
clone_size: many
d_call: TRBD1
v_call: TRBV2
cdr3_nt: TGTGCCAGCAGTGAGGACAGGGGCAATGAGCAGTTCTTC
cdr3_aa: CASSEDRGNEQFF

j_call: TRBJ2-3
clone_size: many
d_call: TRBD1
v_call: TRBV11-2
cdr3_nt: TGTGCCAGCAGCTTAGGGGACAGAAAAGATACGCAGTATTTT
cdr3_aa: CASSLGDRKDTQYF

j_call: TRBJ2-2
clone_size: few
d_call: TRBD1
v_call: TRBV3-1
cdr3_nt: TGTGCCAGCAGCCCGACCGACAGGGACGCCGGGGAGCTGTTTTTT
cdr3_aa: CASSPTDRDAGELFF

j_call: TRBJ1-6
clone_size: .
d_call: .
v_call: TRBV6-9
cdr3_nt: TGTGCCAGCAGTTACGGACGTGGACTGGGGGGCTCACCCCTCCACTTT
cdr3_aa: CASSYGRGLGGSPLHF

j_call: TRBJ1-1
clone_size: .
d_call: TRBD1
v_call: TRBV29-1
cdr3_nt: TGCAGCGTGAAGGGACAGATGAACACTGAAGCTTTCTTT
cdr3_aa: CSVKGQMNTEAFF

j_call: TRBJ1-3
clone_size: many
d_call: .
v_call: TRBV2
cdr3_nt: TGTGCCAGCAGTGAAGCGCGGGGTGGAAACACCATATATTTT
cdr3_aa: CASSEARGGNTIYF

j_call: TRBJ1-2
clone_size: few
d_call: .
v_call: TRBV7-9
cdr3_nt: TGTGCCAGCACTAACTCGGGCGGGCAGCGCTCTAACTATGGCTACACCTTC
cdr3_aa: CASTNSGGQRSNYGYTF

j_call: TRBJ2-5
clone_size: many
d_call: TRBD1
v_call: TRBV7-2
cdr3_nt: TGTGCCAGCTCGGGGACAGGGGGCGCGGAGACCCAGTACTTC
cdr3_aa: CASSGTGGAETQYF

j_call: TRBJ2-7
clone_size: many
d_call: TRBD2
v_call: TRBV5-1
cdr3_nt: TGCGCCAGCAGCTTGGCTTTAGCGGGAAGTTACGAGCAGTACTTC
cdr3_aa: CASSLALAGSYEQYF

j_call: TRBJ1-5
clone_size: .
d_call: .
v_call: TRBV19
cdr3_nt: TGTGCCAGTAGTATTAAGGGAGTTGGGGGGGCGGACAATCAGCCCCAGCATTTT
cdr3_aa: CASSIKGVGGADNQPQHF

j_call: TRBJ2-7
clone_size: once
d_call: .
v_call: TRBV4-1
cdr3_nt: TGCGCCAGCAGCCAAGATAGGGGTCCAACCTACGAGCAGTACTTC
cdr3_aa: CASSQDRGPTYEQYF

j_call: TRBJ2-5
clone_size: few
d_call: .
v_call: TRBV7-3
cdr3_nt: TGTGCCAGCAGCCTAGGGACCTCCCCAGGGGAGACCCAGTACTTC
cdr3_aa: CASSLGTSPGETQYF

j_call: TRBJ1-5
clone_size: many
d_call: .
v_call: TRBV10-3
cdr3_nt: TGTGCCATCAGCGGGACACATAGCAATCAGCCCCAGCATTTT
cdr3_aa: CAISGTHSNQPQHF

j_call: TRBJ1-5
clone_size: many
d_call: TRBD1
v_call: TRBV24-1
cdr3_nt: TGTGCCACCAGTGACCCCAACAGGGAGGGGGCAAACCAGCCCCAGCATTTT
cdr3_aa: CATSDPNREGANQPQHF

j_call: TRBJ2-2
clone_size: many
d_call: .
v_call: TRBV2
cdr3_nt: TGTGCCAGCACGGTGGGATGGAACACCGGGGAGCTGTTTTTT
cdr3_aa: CASTVGWNTGELFF

j_call: TRBJ2-1
clone_size: many
d_call: TRBD2
v_call: TRBV20-1
cdr3_nt: TGCAGTGCCCCTCGGGGTCTAGCGGCCTACAATGAGCAGTTCTTC
cdr3_aa: CSAPRGLAAYNEQFF

j_call: TRBJ2-3
clone_size: few
d_call: TRBD2
v_call: TRBV27
cdr3_nt: TGTGCCAGCAGTCACCCCAGCGGGAGGGTCACAGATACGCAGTATTTT
cdr3_aa: CASSHPSGRVTDTQYF

j_call: TRBJ2-7
clone_size: few
d_call: TRBD2
v_call: TRBV19
cdr3_nt: TGTGCCAGTCGACGGACTAGCGGCCCCTACGAGCAGTACTTC
cdr3_aa: CASRRTSGPYEQYF

j_call: TRBJ2-5
clone_size: many
d_call: TRBD1
v_call: TRBV5-1
cdr3_nt: TGCGCCAGCAGCCCGAGTGCCCTCCGGGACAGGGGTTCGGAGACCCAGTACTTC
cdr3_aa: CASSPSALRDRGSETQYF

j_call: TRBJ2-2
clone_size: many
d_call: .
v_call: TRBV30
cdr3_nt: TGTGCCTGGATGGGCAGGGGGGACACCGGGGAGCTGTTTTTT
cdr3_aa: CAWMGRGDTGELFF

j_call: TRBJ2-7
clone_size: many
d_call: TRBD1
v_call: TRBV2
cdr3_nt: TGTGCCAGCAGTGAAGCGGGGGACAGGGGGTGGACCTACGAGCAGTACTTC
cdr3_aa: CASSEAGDRGWTYEQYF

j_call: TRBJ2-7
clone_size: many
d_call: .
v_call: TRBV5-1
cdr3_nt: TGCGCCAGCAGCTTGGGGGCACACGAGCAGTACTTC
cdr3_aa: CASSLGAHEQYF

j_call: TRBJ1-6
clone_size: many
d_call: .
v_call: TRBV28
cdr3_nt: TGTGCCAGCAGGCCTTGGGTAGGGGCACCCCTCCACTTT
cdr3_aa: CASRPWVGAPLHF

j_call: TRBJ2-1
clone_size: many
d_call: TRBD2
v_call: TRBV28
cdr3_nt: TGTGCCAGCACCCTTTGGACTAGCGGAAACAATGAGCAGTTCTTC
cdr3_aa: CASTLWTSGNNEQFF

j_call: TRBJ2-1
clone_size: many
d_call: TRBD2
v_call: TRBV20-1
cdr3_nt: TGCAGTGCTAGCGAGGGGGACTCGGGACTAGCGGAGGTGGAGCAGTTCTTC
cdr3_aa: CSASEGDSGLAEVEQFF

j_call: TRBJ1-2
clone_size: .
d_call: TRBD1
v_call: TRBV4-3
cdr3_nt: TGCGCCAGCAGCCAAGATGAGGGGGCGAATGGCTACACCTTC
cdr3_aa: CASSQDEGANGYTF